The sequence of this T cell receptor beta chain was determined in a study of blood T cell repertoires in COVID-19. Study details: PBMCs, B-cell-depleted T cells, or T cells provided the cDNA or gDNA that made up the material.

Germline values: CDR1 SGHNT, CDR2 YYREEE (reference sequence). V lost 0 bases, J lost 4 bases, and 10 bases lay in between. There are 14 residues in the CDR3. Using immunoSEQ multiplex PCR, the repertoire was profiled, and TCRdb retains in-frame clones only, with some absent. The repertoire holds about 210,000 clones, with roughly 85% as singletons. The chain employs TRBV5-4 and TRBJ1-1, with D perhaps matching TRBD1 (6 bases). The clonotype was recovered from a man aged 40-49 years who had recovered from COVID-19. Source material: PBMCs or T cells enriched from blood (not recorded which). CDR3 bases: TGTGCCAGCAGCTTGGATCAGGGGAGCACTGAAGCTTTCTTT. Protein product: CASSLDQGSTEAFF.